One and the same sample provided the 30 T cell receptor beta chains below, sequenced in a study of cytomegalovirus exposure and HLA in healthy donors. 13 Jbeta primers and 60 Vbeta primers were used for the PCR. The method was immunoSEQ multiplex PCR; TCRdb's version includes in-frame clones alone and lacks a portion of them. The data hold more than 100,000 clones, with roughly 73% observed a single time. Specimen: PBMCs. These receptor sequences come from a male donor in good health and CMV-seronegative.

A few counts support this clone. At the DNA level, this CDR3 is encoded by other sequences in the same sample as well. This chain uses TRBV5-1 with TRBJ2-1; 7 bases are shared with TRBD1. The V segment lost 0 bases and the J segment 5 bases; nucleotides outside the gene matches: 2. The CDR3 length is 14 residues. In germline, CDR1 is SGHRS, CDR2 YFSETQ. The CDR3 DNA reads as TGCGCCAGCAGCTTGGGACAGGGTCACAATGAGCAGTTCTTC. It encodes CASSLGQGHNEQFF.

The CDR3 region is CAWSPYRGAGNTIYF. DNA for the CDR3: TGTGCCTGGAGTCCCTACAGGGGCGCGGGAAACACCATATATTTT. This rearrangement joins TRBV30 to TRBJ1-3, with 7 positions matching TRBD1. V shed 2 bases and J 4 bases; nucleotides not matched to a gene: 8. The germline gives CDR1 GTSNPN, CDR2 SVGIG (reference sequence). The CDR3 covers 15 residues.

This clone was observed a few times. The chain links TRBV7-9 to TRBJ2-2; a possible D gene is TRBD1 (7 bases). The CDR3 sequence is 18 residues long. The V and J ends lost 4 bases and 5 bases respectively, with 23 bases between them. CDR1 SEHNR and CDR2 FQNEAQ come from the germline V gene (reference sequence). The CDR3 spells CASSSEIAGGTRTGELFF. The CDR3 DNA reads TGTGCCAGCAGCTCTGAAATAGCAGGGGGGACGAGGACCGGGGAGCTGTTTTTT. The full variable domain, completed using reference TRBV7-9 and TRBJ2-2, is DTGVSQNPRHKITKRGQNVTFRCDPISEHNRLYWYRQTLGQGPEFLTYFQNEAQLEKSRLLSDRFSAERPKGSFSTLEIQRTEQGDSAMYLCASSSEIAGGTRTGELFFGEGSRLTVL.

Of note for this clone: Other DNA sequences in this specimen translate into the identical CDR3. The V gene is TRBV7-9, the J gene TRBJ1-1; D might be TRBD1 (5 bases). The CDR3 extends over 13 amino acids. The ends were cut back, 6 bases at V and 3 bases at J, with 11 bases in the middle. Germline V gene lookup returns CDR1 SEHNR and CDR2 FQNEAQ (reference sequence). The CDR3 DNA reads TGTGCCAGCAGTCGGGGGGGGGACACTGAAGCTTTCTTT. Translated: CASSRGGDTEAFF.

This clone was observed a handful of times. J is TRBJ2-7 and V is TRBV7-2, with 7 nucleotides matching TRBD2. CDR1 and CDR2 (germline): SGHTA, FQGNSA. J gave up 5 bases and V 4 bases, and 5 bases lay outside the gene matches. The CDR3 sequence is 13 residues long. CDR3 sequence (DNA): TGTGCCAGCAGCTACGGGAGGTCGGACGAGCAGTACTTC. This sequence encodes CASSYGRSDEQYF.

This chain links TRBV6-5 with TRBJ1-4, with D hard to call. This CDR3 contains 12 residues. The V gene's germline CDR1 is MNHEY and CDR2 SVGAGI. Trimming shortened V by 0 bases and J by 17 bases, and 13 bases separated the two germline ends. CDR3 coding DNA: TGTGCCAGCAGTTACTCGGGTAGTGAGGGCTTTTTT. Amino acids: CASSYSGSEGFF.

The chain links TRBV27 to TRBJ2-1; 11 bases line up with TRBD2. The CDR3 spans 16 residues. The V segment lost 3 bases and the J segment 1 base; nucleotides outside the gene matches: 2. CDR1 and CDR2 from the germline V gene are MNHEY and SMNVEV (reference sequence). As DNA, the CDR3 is TGTGCCAGCAGTTTGCCTAGCGGGGGGTCCTACAATGAGCAGTTCTTC. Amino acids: CASSLPSGGSYNEQFF.

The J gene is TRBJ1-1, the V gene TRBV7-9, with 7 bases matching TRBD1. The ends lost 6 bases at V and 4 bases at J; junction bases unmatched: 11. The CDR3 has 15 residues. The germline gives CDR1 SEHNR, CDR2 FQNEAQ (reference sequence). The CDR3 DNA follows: TGTGCCAGCAGTCCAGGGGGGTGGCGGGTCACTGAAGCTTTCTTT. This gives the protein CASSPGGWRVTEAFF.

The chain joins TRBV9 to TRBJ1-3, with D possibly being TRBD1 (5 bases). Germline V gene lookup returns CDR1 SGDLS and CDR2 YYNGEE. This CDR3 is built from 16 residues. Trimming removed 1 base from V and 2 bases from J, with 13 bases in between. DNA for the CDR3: TGTGCCAGCAGCGTATTCCGGGGGGGGACTGGAAACACCATATATTTT. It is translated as CASSVFRGGTGNTIYF. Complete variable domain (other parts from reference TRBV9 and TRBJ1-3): DSGVTQTPKHLITATGQRVTLRCSPRSGDLSVYWYQQSLDQGLQFLIQYYNGEERAKGNILERFSAQQFPDLHSELNLSSLELGDSALYFCASSVFRGGTGNTIYFGEGSWLTVV.

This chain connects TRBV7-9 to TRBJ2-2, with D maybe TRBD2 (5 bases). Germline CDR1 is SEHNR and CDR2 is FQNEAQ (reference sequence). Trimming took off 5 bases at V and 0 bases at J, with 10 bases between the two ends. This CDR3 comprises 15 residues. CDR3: CASSPSSANTGELFF. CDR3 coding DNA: TGTGCCAGCAGCCCTAGCAGCGCGAACACCGGGGAGCTGTTTTTT.

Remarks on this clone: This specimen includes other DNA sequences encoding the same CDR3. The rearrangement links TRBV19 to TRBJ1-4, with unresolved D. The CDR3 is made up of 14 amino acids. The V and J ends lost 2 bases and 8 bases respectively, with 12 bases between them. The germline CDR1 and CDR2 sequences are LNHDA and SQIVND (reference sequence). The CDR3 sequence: CASSIKGVREKLFF. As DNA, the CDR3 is TGTGCCAGTAGTATAAAGGGAGTTCGGGAAAAACTGTTTTTT. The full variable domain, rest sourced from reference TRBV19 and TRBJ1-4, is DGGITQSPKYLFRKEGQNVTLSCEQNLNHDAMYWYRQDPGQGLRLIYYSQIVNDFQKGDIAEGYSVSREKKESFPLTVTSAQKNPTAFYLCASSIKGVREKLFFGSGTQLSVL.

CDR3 bases: TGTGCCAGCAGCCAAGCTCCTAGCGGGGGGGCCTATGAGCAGTTCTTC. Its protein product is CASSQAPSGGAYEQFF. The chain combines TRBV14 with TRBJ2-1; 12 nucleotides line up with TRBD2. The CDR3 is 16 residues long. The J segment lost 8 bases and the V segment lost 1 base, leaving 6 bases of the junction unmatched. Germline CDR1 and CDR2: SGHDN and FVKESK.

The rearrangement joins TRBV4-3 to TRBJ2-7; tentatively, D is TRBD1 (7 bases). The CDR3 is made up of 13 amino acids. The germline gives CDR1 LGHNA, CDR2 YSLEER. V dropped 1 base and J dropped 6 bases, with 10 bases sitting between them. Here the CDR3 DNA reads TGCGCCAGCAGCCAAGGGCGGGACAGCGAGCAGTACTTC. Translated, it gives CASSQGRDSEQYF.

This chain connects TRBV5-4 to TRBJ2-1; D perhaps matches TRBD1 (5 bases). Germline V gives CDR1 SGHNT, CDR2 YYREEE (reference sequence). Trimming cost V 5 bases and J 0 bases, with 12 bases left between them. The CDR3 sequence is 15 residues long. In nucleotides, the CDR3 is TGTGCCAGCAGGGACACTAAAAGCTCCTACAATGAGCAGTTCTTC. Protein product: CASRDTKSSYNEQFF.

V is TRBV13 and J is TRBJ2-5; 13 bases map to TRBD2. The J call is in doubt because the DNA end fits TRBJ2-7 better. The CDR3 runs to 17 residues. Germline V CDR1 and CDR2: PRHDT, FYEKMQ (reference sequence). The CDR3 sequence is CASSSGLAGDSGGEQYF. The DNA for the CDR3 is TGTGCCAGCAGCTCCGGACTAGCGGGAGACTCAGGAGGCGAGCAGTACTTC.

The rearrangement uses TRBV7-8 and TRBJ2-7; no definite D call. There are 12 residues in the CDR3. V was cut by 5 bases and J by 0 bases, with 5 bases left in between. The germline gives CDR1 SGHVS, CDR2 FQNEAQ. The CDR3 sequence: CASSLTSYEQYF. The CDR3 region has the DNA TGTGCCAGCAGCCTAACCTCCTACGAGCAGTACTTC. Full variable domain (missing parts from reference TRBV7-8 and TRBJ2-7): GAGVSQSPRYKVAKRGQDVALRCDPISGHVSLFWYQQALGQGPEFLTYFQNEAQLDKSGLPSDRFFAERPEGSVSTLKIQRTQQEDSAVYLCASSLTSYEQYFGPGTRLTVT.

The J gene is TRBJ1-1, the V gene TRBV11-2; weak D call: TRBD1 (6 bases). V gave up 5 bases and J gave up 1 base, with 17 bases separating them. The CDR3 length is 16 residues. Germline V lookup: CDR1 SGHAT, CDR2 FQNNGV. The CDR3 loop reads CASSLSWGGANTEAFF. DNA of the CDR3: TGTGCCAGCAGCCTTTCCTGGGGGGGGGCGAACACTGAAGCTTTCTTT.

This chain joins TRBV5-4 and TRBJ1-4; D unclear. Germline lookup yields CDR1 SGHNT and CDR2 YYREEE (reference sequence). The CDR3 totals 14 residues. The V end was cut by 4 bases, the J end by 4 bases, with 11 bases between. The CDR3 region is CASSKPESNEKLFF. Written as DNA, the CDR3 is TGTGCCAGCAGCAAACCGGAGAGTAATGAAAAACTGTTTTTT.

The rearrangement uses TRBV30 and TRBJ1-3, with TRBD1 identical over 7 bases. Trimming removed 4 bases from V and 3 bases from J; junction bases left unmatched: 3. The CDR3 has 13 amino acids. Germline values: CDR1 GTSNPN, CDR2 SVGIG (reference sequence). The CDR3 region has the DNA TGTGCCTGGACGGGACAGTTTGGAAACACCATATATTTT. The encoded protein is CAWTGQFGNTIYF.

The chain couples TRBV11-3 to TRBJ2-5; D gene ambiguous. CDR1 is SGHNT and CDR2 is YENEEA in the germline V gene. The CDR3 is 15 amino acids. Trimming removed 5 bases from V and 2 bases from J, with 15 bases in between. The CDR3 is CASSNMGRSQETQYF. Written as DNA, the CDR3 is TGTGCCAGCAGCAACATGGGCAGGTCTCAAGAGACCCAGTACTTC.

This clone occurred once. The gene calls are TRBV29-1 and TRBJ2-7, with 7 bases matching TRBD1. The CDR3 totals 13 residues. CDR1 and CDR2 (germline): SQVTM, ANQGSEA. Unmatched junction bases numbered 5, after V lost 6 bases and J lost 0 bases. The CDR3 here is CSVRTGLSYEQYF. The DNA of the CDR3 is TGCAGCGTGCGGACAGGTCTCTCCTACGAGCAGTACTTC.

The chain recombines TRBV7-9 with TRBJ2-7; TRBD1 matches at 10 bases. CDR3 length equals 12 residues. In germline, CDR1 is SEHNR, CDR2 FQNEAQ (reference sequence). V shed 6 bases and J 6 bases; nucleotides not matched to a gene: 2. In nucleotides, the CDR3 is TGTGCCAGCAGGAGGACAGGGGGCGAGCAGTACTTC. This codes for CASRRTGGEQYF.

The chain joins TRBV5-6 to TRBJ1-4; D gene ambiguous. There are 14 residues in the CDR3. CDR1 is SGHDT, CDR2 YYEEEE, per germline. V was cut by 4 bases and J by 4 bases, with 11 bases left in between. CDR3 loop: CASSRRQVNEKLFF. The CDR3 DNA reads TGTGCCAGCAGCCGGAGGCAGGTTAATGAAAAACTGTTTTTT. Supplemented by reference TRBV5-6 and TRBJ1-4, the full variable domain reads DAGVTQSPTHLIKTRGQQVTLRCSPKSGHDTVSWYQQALGQGPQFIFQYYEEEERQRGNFPDRFSGHQFPNYSSELNVNALLLGDSALYLCASSRRQVNEKLFFGSGTQLSVL.

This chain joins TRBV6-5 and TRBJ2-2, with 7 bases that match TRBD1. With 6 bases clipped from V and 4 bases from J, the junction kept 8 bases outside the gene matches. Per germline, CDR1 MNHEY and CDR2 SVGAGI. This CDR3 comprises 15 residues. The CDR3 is CASRGTELRTGELFF. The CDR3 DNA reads TGTGCCAGCAGGGGGACAGAGCTTCGCACCGGGGAGCTGTTTTTT.

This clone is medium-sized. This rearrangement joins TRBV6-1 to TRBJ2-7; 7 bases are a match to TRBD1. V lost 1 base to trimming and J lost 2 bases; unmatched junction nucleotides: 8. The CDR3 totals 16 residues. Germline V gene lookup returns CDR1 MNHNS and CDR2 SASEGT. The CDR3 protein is CASSEGVGTATYEQYF. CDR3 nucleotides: TGTGCCAGCAGTGAAGGGGTGGGGACAGCAACCTACGAGCAGTACTTC.

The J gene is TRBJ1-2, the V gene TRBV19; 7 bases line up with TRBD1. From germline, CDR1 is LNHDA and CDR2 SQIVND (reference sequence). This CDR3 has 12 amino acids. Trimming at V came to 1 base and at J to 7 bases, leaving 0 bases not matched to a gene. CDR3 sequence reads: CASSIGDSGYTF. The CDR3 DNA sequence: TGTGCCAGTAGTATAGGGGACAGTGGCTACACCTTC.

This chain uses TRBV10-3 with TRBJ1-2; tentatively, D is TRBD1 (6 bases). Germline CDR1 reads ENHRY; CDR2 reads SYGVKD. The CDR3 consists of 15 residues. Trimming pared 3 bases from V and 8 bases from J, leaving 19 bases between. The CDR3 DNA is TGTGCCATCAGTGAACCGGTCGGGGGGGCTGAGGGCTACACCTTC. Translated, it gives CAISEPVGGAEGYTF.

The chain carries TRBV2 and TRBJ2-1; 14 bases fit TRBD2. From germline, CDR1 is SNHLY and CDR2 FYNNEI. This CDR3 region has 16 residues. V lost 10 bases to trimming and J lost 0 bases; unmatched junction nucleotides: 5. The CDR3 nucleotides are TGTGCCACAGGGACTAGCGGGGGCCTCTCCTACAATGAGCAGTTCTTC. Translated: CATGTSGGLSYNEQFF.

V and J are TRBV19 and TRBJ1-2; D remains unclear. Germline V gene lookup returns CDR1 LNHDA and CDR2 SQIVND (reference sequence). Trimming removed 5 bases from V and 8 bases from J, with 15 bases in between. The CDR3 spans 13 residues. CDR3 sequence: CASSRGLFGGYTF. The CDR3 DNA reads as TGTGCCAGTAGTCGTGGTCTTTTTGGCGGCTACACCTTC.

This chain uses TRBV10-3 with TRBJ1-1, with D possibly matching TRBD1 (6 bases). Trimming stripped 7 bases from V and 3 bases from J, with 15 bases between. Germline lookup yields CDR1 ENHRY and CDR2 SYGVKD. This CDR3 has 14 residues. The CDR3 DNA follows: TGTGCCATCAAACAGGGTTATAGTGACACTGAAGCTTTCTTT. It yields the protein CAIKQGYSDTEAFF.